Sequencing of this T cell receptor (beta chain) was carried out in a study of post-analysis software for immune sequencing data. Sequencing libraries made from TCR beta cDNA carried unique molecular identifiers. MiXCR was run by TCRdb on the PCR reads, yielding one entry per CDR3 protein. The table shows roughly 400,000 distinct CDR3 sequences, with 39% occurring only once. CDR3 length: 14 amino acids. Deletions cut 1 base from V and 1 base from J, with 7 bases between. Looked up from germline, CDR1 is LGHDT and CDR2 is YNNKEL (reference sequence). This clonotype was found a few times. The antigen is undetermined. The study, taken as a whole, reports: Compared with controls, patients had more of about 5 TRBV segments, including TRBV5-6, TRBV5-1 and TRBV20-1. Those samples that were prepared in the same batch co-clustered strongly by F measure.

Material: blood. The origin of this receptor is a girl under 10 years old with multiple sclerosis. This chain connects TRBV3-1 to TRBJ1-1; D unresolved. The CDR3 coding sequence is TGTGCCAGCAGCCAAGTTTCGGGGAACACTGAAGCTTTCTTT. Translating gives CASSQVSGNTEAFF. The full variable domain, in which reference TRBV3-1 and TRBJ1-1 provide the parts outside the CDR3, is DTAVSQTPKYLVTQMGNDKSIKCEQNLGHDTMYWYKQDSKKFLKIMFSYNNKELIINETVPNRFSPKSPDKAHLNLHINSLELGDSAVYFCASSQVSGNTEAFFGQGTRLTVV.